Presented here are 17 T cell receptor beta chains from one specimen sequenced in a study of blood T cell repertoires in COVID-19. The protocol was immunoSEQ multiplex PCR, while the TCRdb copy is restricted to in-frame clones and leaves out a portion. Here the sample spans hundreds of thousands of clones, 85% to 90% being singletons. Sequencing was done on a sample of peripheral blood. The receptors were gathered from a woman aged 30 to 39 with COVID-19, enrolled during active disease.

The V call is TRBV19, the J call TRBJ2-2, with a possible D match to TRBD2 (6 bases). V was trimmed by 10 bases and J by 3 bases, leaving 15 bases between them. This CDR3 spans 14 amino acids. Germline V gene data show CDR1 as LNHDA and CDR2 as SQIVND (reference sequence). This chain's CDR3 is CATTRREYTGELFF. Written as DNA, the CDR3 is TGTGCCACCACCCGGAGGGAGTACACCGGGGAGCTGTTTTTT.

This chain joins TRBV9 and TRBJ2-3; D perhaps matches TRBD2 (5 bases). Trimming removed 0 bases at V and 0 bases at J, with 11 bases between. The CDR3 runs to 16 residues. Germline values: CDR1 SGDLS, CDR2 YYNGEE. CDR3 amino acids: CASSVEGAFSTDTQYF. CDR3 DNA: TGTGCCAGCAGCGTAGAGGGAGCCTTTAGCACAGATACGCAGTATTTT.

This clone was recorded only once. The chain has TRBV7-2 and TRBJ1-6; 7 bases are a match to TRBD1. Germline loops: CDR1 SGHTA, CDR2 FQGNSA. This CDR3 region has 15 residues. V was pared by 5 bases and J by 7 bases, with 8 bases of the junction left unmatched. The CDR3 is CASSLNRGVNSPLHF. CDR3 DNA sequence: TGTGCCAGCAGCCTAAACAGGGGAGTCAATTCACCCCTCCACTTT.

V and J are TRBV19 and TRBJ2-3; D perhaps matches TRBD2 (6 bases). With 5 bases removed from V and 2 bases from J, the gap between germline ends came to 17 bases. Germline CDR1 reads LNHDA; CDR2 reads SQIVND (reference sequence). This CDR3 is 16 amino acids long. CDR3 coding DNA: TGTGCCAGTAGTCCCCCACGCGGGGAGGCCACAGATACGCAGTATTTT. Its translation: CASSPPRGEATDTQYF.

The chain employs TRBV29-1 and TRBJ1-2, with 9 bases matching TRBD1. V lost 6 bases to trimming and J lost 8 bases; unmatched junction nucleotides: 7. The germline V gene encodes CDR1 SQVTM and CDR2 ANQGSEA. The CDR3 extends over 12 amino acids. CDR3 amino acids: CSVNRGLGGYTF. CDR3 DNA sequence: TGCAGCGTCAACAGGGGGCTAGGGGGCTACACCTTC.

This sequence joins TRBV5-4 and TRBJ1-5; D remains ambiguous. V was trimmed by 4 bases and J by 3 bases, leaving 8 bases between them. The CDR3 runs to 13 residues. Looked up from germline, CDR1 is SGHNT and CDR2 is YYREEE (reference sequence). The CDR3 DNA is TGTGCCAGCAGCCGGCAGGCCAATCAGCCCCAGCATTTT. Its protein is CASSRQANQPQHF.

V gene TRBV27 combines with J gene TRBJ1-1, with TRBD1 matching over 9 bases. Per the germline V gene, CDR1 is MNHEY and CDR2 is SMNVEV (reference sequence). This CDR3 comprises 15 residues. J was trimmed by 5 bases and V by 5 bases; bases with no gene match: 9. CDR3 DNA: TGTGCCAGCAGTAAAAGGGACAGGGTGGGGACTGAAGCTTTCTTT. Protein: CASSKRDRVGTEAFF.

The chain links TRBV7-9 to TRBJ1-3; tentatively, D is TRBD1 (6 bases). Germline CDR1 and CDR2: SEHNR and FQNEAQ (reference sequence). The CDR3 is 15 amino acids. The V and J ends lost 5 bases and 4 bases respectively, with 15 bases between them. The DNA for the CDR3 is TGTGCCAGCAGCATTAGTTCCAGGGGAGGAAACACCATATATTTT. Translated, it gives CASSISSRGGNTIYF.

The V and J genes are TRBV7-9 and TRBJ1-4, with 7 bases aligning to TRBD1. The junction had 1 base not matched to a gene; V was cut back by 5 bases and J by 4 bases. The CDR3 is made up of 13 amino acids. Germline assignment: CDR1 SEHNR and CDR2 FQNEAQ (reference sequence). The CDR3 sequence: CASSGQDNEKLFF. The CDR3 DNA is TGTGCCAGCAGCGGACAGGATAATGAAAAACTGTTTTTT.

This clone has a handful of counts. The chain joins TRBV29-1 to TRBJ2-3; TRBD1 is a possible D gene (5 bases). CDR1 is SQVTM, CDR2 ANQGSEA, per germline. This CDR3 has 14 residues. Trimming cost V 6 bases and J 2 bases, with 15 bases left between them. This CDR3 is CSVPQGSYTDTQYF. DNA of the CDR3: TGCAGCGTCCCCCAGGGTTCTTACACAGATACGCAGTATTTT.

The V call is TRBV5-1, the J call TRBJ1-2; 8 bases match TRBD1. The CDR3 extends over 15 amino acids. Losses at the gene ends were 4 bases for V and 2 bases for J; bases not matched to a gene: 7. From germline, CDR1 is SGHRS and CDR2 YFSETQ. CDR3 DNA sequence: TGCGCCAGCAGCCAAGGGACAGGACGGAACTATGGCTACACCTTC. Its protein is CASSQGTGRNYGYTF. Full variable domain (outside the CDR3, taken from reference TRBV5-1 and TRBJ1-2): KAGVTQTPRYLIKTRGQQVTLSCSPISGHRSVSWYQQTPGQGLQFLFEYFSETQRNKGNFPGRFSGRQFSNSRSEMNVSTLELGDSALYLCASSQGTGRNYGYTFGSGTRLTVV.

The chain uses TRBV19 and TRBJ1-5; 7 nucleotides agree with TRBD1. CDR3 length: 14 amino acids. Germline V gene sequence: CDR1 LNHDA, CDR2 SQIVND (reference sequence). J gave up 2 bases and V 6 bases, and 4 bases lay outside the gene matches. The CDR3, as DNA: TGTGCCAGTAGCCTCGACAGGGGCAATCAGCCCCAGCATTTT. Its protein is CASSLDRGNQPQHF. The full variable domain, completed using reference TRBV19 and TRBJ1-5, is DGGITQSPKYLFRKEGQNVTLSCEQNLNHDAMYWYRQDPGQGLRLIYYSQIVNDFQKGDIAEGYSVSREKKESFPLTVTSAQKNPTAFYLCASSLDRGNQPQHFGDGTRLSIL.

This chain uses TRBV4-1 with TRBJ2-4; TRBD2 aligns across 10 bases. Trimming at V came to 3 bases and at J to 3 bases, leaving 8 bases not matched to a gene. The CDR3 length is 17 residues. Germline lookup yields CDR1 MGHRA and CDR2 YSYEKL. The CDR3 here is CASSHPVRTSGKNIQYF. The CDR3 nucleotides read TGCGCCAGCAGCCATCCGGTTCGGACTAGCGGCAAAAACATTCAGTACTTC.

Only one count was recorded for this clone. The CDR3: CASSPREGASPLHF. The CDR3 nucleotides are TGTGCCAGCAGCCCCCGGGAGGGGGCCTCACCCCTCCACTTT. This chain links TRBV7-8 with TRBJ1-6, with TRBD1 matching 7 bases. This CDR3 region has 14 residues. CDR1 is SGHVS, CDR2 FQNEAQ, per germline. Unmatched junction bases numbered 8, after V lost 5 bases and J lost 10 bases.

The V gene is TRBV3-1 (or the pseudogene TRBV3-2), the J gene TRBJ1-1; 8 bases fit TRBD1. The CDR3 runs to 14 residues. With 4 bases clipped from V and 5 bases from J, the junction kept 6 bases outside the gene matches. From germline, CDR1 is LGHDT and CDR2 YNNKEL (reference sequence). CDR3 nucleotides: TGTGCCAGCAGCCTCAGACAGGGGACGACTGAAGCTTTCTTT. It translates to CASSLRQGTTEAFF.

The rearrangement links TRBV24-1 to TRBJ2-1, with 10 bases that match TRBD2. The germline V gene has CDR1 KGHDR and CDR2 SFDVKD. The CDR3 contains 17 residues. V trimming: 4 bases; J trimming: 9 bases; junction bases outside the gene matches: 14. CDR3 bases: TGTGCCACCAGTGACCTCTCATCTAGCGGGGGTCTCAGTGAGCAGTTCTTC. This translates into CATSDLSSSGGLSEQFF.

This clone is a singleton in its sample. The chain has TRBV27 and TRBJ2-3; the match to TRBD2 covers 8 bases. J was trimmed by 0 bases and V by 0 bases; bases with no gene match: 2. The CDR3 extends over 16 amino acids. Germline CDR1 and CDR2: MNHEY and SMNVEV (reference sequence). Here the CDR3 reads CASSLSSGVSTDTQYF. The CDR3, as DNA: TGTGCCAGCAGTTTATCTAGCGGGGTCAGCACAGATACGCAGTATTTT.